The present TCR beta chain was sequenced within a study of blood T cell repertoires in COVID-19 (dated by TCRdb to 2018 to 2021). As for the study more broadly: The collaborator samples originated in the United States, Italy and Spain and spanned the acute and convalescent phases of COVID-19. Where HLA class I and class II types were available, the types were taken from metadata supplied by the sample provider, not from assay-based typing. A de-identified subject ID, COVID-19 status, age in years and sex were almost always included in the sample metadata. A freely available public database, intended as a resource for researchers studying the immune response to SARS-CoV-2, is where the repertoires were released. The material from the prospective study consisted of cDNA or gDNA derived from T cells, B-cell-depleted T cells, or PBMCs. Subjects who had been exposed to COVID-19, were actively infected with it, or had recovered from it provided the deeply sampled blood TCRbeta repertoires that made up the dataset. Samples were obtained from the ongoing ImmuneRACE study (first 160 participants) and from about 1,300 subjects provided by 6 global collaborators. General study outcomes and caveats: How much clinical and demographic metadata was included differed by source and by participant, and the metadata was provided uncurated.

The CDR3 runs 13 amino acids, cysteine and phenylalanine included. Only CDR3 DNA is held: 39 bases, read in frame from base 1. V has 6 bases trimmed and J has 4 bases trimmed; junction bases matching no gene number 2. The germline V gene encodes CDR1 MGHDK and CDR2 SYGVNS. To note about this clone: Its antigen has not been determined. Base qualities are not at hand, and no much larger clone is one base apart.

Each collaborating institution followed its own protocols to collect whole blood in K2EDTA tubes. Collaborator samples were shipped for TCRbeta analysis as frozen whole blood, isolated PBMCs, or DNA extracted from either sample type. TCRbeta CDR3 regions were amplified from genomic DNA using the immunoSEQ Assay, a bias-controlled multiplex PCR. As for the authors' bioinformatics: Within the assay, amplification of reference gene primers was used to estimate how many nucleated cells each sample contained. To quantify the absolute abundance of each unique TCRbeta CDR3 rearrangement, sequence reads were collapsed and filtered. For each sample, productive Simpson clonality was calculated as the square root of Simpson's diversity index over productive rearrangements. This is the immuneACCESS table as TCRdb keeps it, with only in-frame sequences that have V and J called. A part of the clones is gone; compared with another copy, unresolved V genes explain less than half, and the rest is unexplained. That table furnishes V, J and clone size, whereas the DNA furnished D and trimming. The sample profile shows 9,000 to 13,000 clones; around 89% of them were found once. About 9.4% of the sample lies in the top ten.

Sequenced: peripheral blood. The TCR comes from a human donor in a cohort sampled during active COVID-19. The rearranged chain carries TRBV25-1 and TRBJ2-5; 10 central nucleotides agree with TRBD2. The CDR3 here reads CASRLAGVETQYF. The DNA is TGTGCCAGCAGGCTAGCGGGGGTAGAGACCCAGTACTTC.